Described below is a single TCR beta chain sequence and its context. This sample is part of a study of blood T cell repertoires in COVID-19. The wider study: PBMCs, B-cell-depleted T cells, or T cells provided the cDNA or gDNA that made up the material.

The study drew participants aged about 18 to 89 years from some 23 US areas. In Cohort 3, a recovered donor had either two negative PCRs, clearance, or symptom resolution. Sequencing used immunoSEQ multiplex PCR; TCRdb keeps in-frame clones, though not all of them. The sample has approximately 160,000 clones; around four fifths are singletons. V was clipped by 4 bases and J by 6 bases, with 16 bases between them. Germline V gives CDR1 MNHEY, CDR2 SMNVEV (reference sequence). This CDR3 has 14 amino acids. The rearrangement uses TRBV27 and TRBJ2-7, with D tentatively TRBD1 (6 bases). The sequenced material came from PBMCs or T cells enriched from blood (not recorded which). This TCR came from a woman between 50 and 59 years old who had recovered from COVID-19. This chain's CDR3 is CASSSVGTLSEQYV. The CDR3, as DNA: TGTGCCAGCAGTTCAGTGGGGACATTATCCGAGCAGTACGTC.